This is a list of T cell receptor beta chains from one sample in a study of cytomegalovirus exposure and HLA in healthy donors. Generated by immunoSEQ multiplex PCR, the TCRdb table keeps only in-frame clones and is missing some. The sample lists approximately 190,000 clones, less than 90% seen once, with approximately 0.26% in the top ten. Sequences were obtained from PBMCs. These receptors all come from a boy between 10 and 17 years old in good health and CMV-seronegative. CDR3s include the opening cysteine and the closing phenylalanine or tryptophan. The D gene is left open where the match is weak. Not every row has a clone size; where given, it reads once, few, many or a size class.

TRBJ1-1,TRBD1,TRBV5-4,NA,TGTGCCAGCAGCTTGGCTATGACAGGGGCCGACACTGAAGCTTTCTTT,CASSLAMTGADTEAFF
TRBJ2-3,NA,TRBV6-1,once,TGTGCCAGTCGGGGGGCAGGGGACACAGATACGCAGTATTTT,CASRGAGDTDTQYF
TRBJ2-3,TRBD1,TRBV4-3,NA,TGCGCCAGCAGCCTGCAGGGGGTAGATACGCAGTATTTT,CASSLQGVDTQYF
TRBJ1-6,TRBD1,TRBV7-2,NA,TGTGCCAGCAGCACAGGGGACTATAATTCACCCCTCCACTTT,CASSTGDYNSPLHF
TRBJ1-4,TRBD1,TRBV4-1,NA,TGCGCCAGCAGGGGAGACAGGGATGAAAAACTGTTTTTT,CASRGDRDEKLFF
TRBJ2-1,NA,TRBV2,few,TGTGCCAGCAGAGGCGGGCGTAGCTCCTACAATGAGCAGTTCTTC,CASRGGRSSYNEQFF
TRBJ2-3,TRBD2,TRBV30,NA,TGTGCCTGGAGCGAATTAACTAGCGCGAGCACAGATACGCAGTATTTT,CAWSELTSASTDTQYF
TRBJ2-5,NA,TRBV27,once,TGTGCCAGCAGTTTAAGTCGGGGGAGCCAAGAGACCCAGTACTTC,CASSLSRGSQETQYF
TRBJ2-2,NA,TRBV6-5,once,TGTGCCAGCAGCCTGGGGCAGTTGAACACCGGGGAGCTGTTTTTT,CASSLGQLNTGELFF
TRBJ2-1,TRBD2,TRBV2,NA,TGTGCCAGCAGTGTGGGACTAGTGGGGGGTAATGAGCAGTTCTTC,CASSVGLVGGNEQFF
TRBJ1-1,NA,TRBV28,NA,TGTGCCAGCAGGCCAAGTCGGGTGAACACTGAAGCTTTCTTT,CASRPSRVNTEAFF
TRBJ2-7,TRBD1,TRBV27,few,TGTGCCAGCAGAACCGGGACAGGCCTCTACGAGCAGTACTTC,CASRTGTGLYEQYF
TRBJ2-5,NA,TRBV5-4,NA,TGTGCCAGCAGCTCCGGGTATCTCCAAGAGACCCAGTACTTC,CASSSGYLQETQYF
TRBJ1-1,NA,TRBV27,NA,TGTGCCAGCACGAACAGGGCGAACACTGAAGCTTTCTTT,CASTNRANTEAFF
TRBJ2-1,TRBD1,TRBV27,NA,TGTGCCAGCAGTTCTATCGCACAGGGGAGTGAGCAGTTCTTC,CASSSIAQGSEQFF
TRBJ2-1,NA,TRBV13,NA,TGTGCCAGCAGCGCCGGGGCGGGGAATGAGCAGTTCTTC,CASSAGAGNEQFF
TRBJ2-3,NA,TRBV4-2,NA,TGTGCCAGCAGCCAAGATCCCCTAGGCGCAGATACGCAGTATTTT,CASSQDPLGADTQYF
TRBJ2-7,TRBD2,TRBV10-3,NA,TGTGCCATCAGTGAAGGGGTACTAGCGGGCTACGAGCAGTACTTC,CAISEGVLAGYEQYF
TRBJ2-7,TRBD1,TRBV5-7,once,TGTGCCAGCAGCTTGGGGACAGGGATTAAACGGAACGAGCAGTACTTC,CASSLGTGIKRNEQYF
TRBJ1-4,NA,TRBV9,NA,TGTGCCAGCAGCGAACAGGGCGGGCCTGAAAAACTGTTTTTT,CASSEQGGPEKLFF